This T cell receptor (beta chain) is drawn from a study of identical twins. TCRdb re-called the 5' RACE reads through MiXCR, storing one row per CDR3 protein. This sample has about 730,000 distinct CDR3 sequences, with less than 25% found just once. The CDR3 length is 14 residues. From germline, CDR1 is SGHVS and CDR2 FQNEAQ. Trimming stripped 3 bases from V and 6 bases from J, with 15 bases between. This sample also appeared in a second study, on T cells expressing NK-cell markers.

The sequence derives from a woman under 30 in good health. Specimen: PBMCs. The J gene is TRBJ2-7, the V gene TRBV7-8; possibly TRBD1 or TRBD2 for D (5 bases each). CDR3 amino acids: CASSFSGATREQYF. In DNA form, the CDR3 reads TGTGCCAGCAGCTTTTCCGGGGCCACTCGCGAGCAGTACTTC.